These 32 T cell receptor beta chains were sequenced from one sample in a study of cytomegalovirus exposure and HLA in healthy donors. Libraries were prepared by immunoSEQ multiplex PCR; TCRdb keeps only in-frame clonotypes and omits some of them. The repertoire consists of fewer than 250,000 clones, with around 86% occurring once and the leading ten covering almost 1.5%. The sample taken for sequencing was PBMCs. The source is a woman between 18 and 30 years old in good health and CMV-seronegative.

Note on this clone: This sample includes further DNA sequences coding for the same CDR3. This chain links TRBV29-1 with TRBJ2-7, with a tentative D call TRBD1 (6 bases). V lost 5 bases and J lost 4, with 18 bases in between. Germline lookup yields CDR1 SQVTM and CDR2 ANQGSEA. This CDR3 has 14 residues. CDR3 loop: CSVLGQTAGYEQYF. The CDR3 region has the DNA TGCAGCGTTCTTGGACAGACCGCTGGGTACGAGCAGTACTTC.

This rearrangement joins TRBV13 to TRBJ2-2, with 8 bases lining up with TRBD1. The CDR3 covers 19 residues. CDR1 is PRHDT and CDR2 is FYEKMQ in the germline V gene (reference sequence). The V gene end was trimmed by 1 base and the J gene end by 1 base; junction bases not matched to a gene: 11. The CDR3 coding sequence is TGTGCCAGCAGCTTAGTCTCCCGGACAGGGACTTTGAACACCGGGGAGCTGTTTTTT. Translating it yields CASSLVSRTGTLNTGELFF.

The V and J genes are TRBV7-2 and TRBJ2-1, with 12 bases lining up with TRBD2. Looked up from germline, CDR1 is SGHTA and CDR2 is FQGNSA. After removal of 5 bases from V and 6 bases from J, the junction contained 5 bases not matched to a gene. This CDR3 contains 15 residues. CDR3 in DNA: TGTGCCAGCAGCCCTAGCGGGAGGGCCATCAATGAGCAGTTCTTC. It yields the protein CASSPSGRAINEQFF.

The chain combines TRBV6-5 with TRBJ1-2, with D maybe TRBD1 (6 bases). Germline V gives CDR1 MNHEY, CDR2 SVGAGI. V was cut by 3 bases and J by 0 bases, with 11 bases left in between. This CDR3 region has 15 residues. CDR3 in amino acids: CASSYGDKANYGYTF. In nucleotides, the CDR3 is TGTGCCAGCAGTTATGGGGACAAAGCTAACTATGGCTACACCTTC.

The CDR3: CASSLAVTGGPYEQYF. The CDR3 DNA sequence: TGTGCCAGCAGCTTAGCGGTCACGGGGGGGCCCTACGAGCAGTACTTC. J is TRBJ2-7 and V is TRBV7-2; 8 bases are shared with TRBD2. The CDR3 runs 16 residues. V trimming: 0 bases; J trimming: 2 bases; junction bases outside the gene matches: 6. Per the germline V gene, CDR1 is SGHTA and CDR2 is FQGNSA. The variable domain in full, with the rest retrieved from reference TRBV7-2 and TRBJ2-7, is GAGVSQSPSNKVTEKGKDVELRCDPISGHTALYWYRQSLGQGLEFLIYFQGNSAPDKSGLPSDRFSAERTGGSVSTLTIQRTQQEDSAVYLCASSLAVTGGPYEQYFGPGTRLTVT.

The rearrangement joins TRBV14 to TRBJ2-7; TRBD1 aligns across 7 bases. This CDR3 has 13 amino acids. Germline CDR1 reads SGHDN; CDR2 reads FVKESK. V lost 4 bases, J lost 3 bases, and 3 bases stayed unmatched. CDR3 coding DNA: TGTGCCAGCAGCCTAGGACAGGACTACGAGCAGTACTTC. This gives the protein CASSLGQDYEQYF.

On this clone itself: At one end the junction does not follow the germline gene, possibly because of a read error. The chain couples TRBV2 to TRBJ1-2; D is unresolved. Germline CDR1 is SNHLY and CDR2 is FYNNEI. The CDR3 length is 10 residues. CDR3 nucleotide sequence: TGTGCCAGCAGGGAGGGCAGGAAGGCCTTC. It encodes CASREGRKAF.

The chain uses TRBV19 and TRBJ2-5; the D gene is possibly TRBD2 (5 bases). Germline V gene lookup returns CDR1 LNHDA and CDR2 SQIVND (reference sequence). The CDR3 length is 13 residues. The V gene lost 3 bases and the J gene lost 5 bases, with 10 bases spanning the gap. CDR3 DNA sequence: TGTGCCAGTAGTATTTGGGAGCGGGAGACCCAGTACTTC. Translated, it gives CASSIWERETQYF.

V is TRBV27 and J is TRBJ2-5; D is perhaps TRBD2 (5 bases). Looked up from germline, CDR1 is MNHEY and CDR2 is SMNVEV (reference sequence). This CDR3 has 14 amino acids. Between the trimmed V and J ends, which lost 3 bases and 6 bases, there was a span of 14 bases. CDR3 nucleotides: TGTGCCAGCAGTTTGGGGTGGGAGACGAAGACCCAGTACTTC. This gives the protein CASSLGWETKTQYF.

The chain combines TRBV6-1 with TRBJ2-1, with TRBD2 matching over 9 bases. The CDR3 extends over 15 amino acids. Germline V gene sequence: CDR1 MNHNS, CDR2 SASEGT. V lost 1 base to trimming and J lost 9 bases; unmatched junction nucleotides: 7. The CDR3: CASSEGTSVRGEQFF. CDR3 in DNA: TGTGCCAGCAGTGAAGGGACTAGCGTAAGAGGTGAGCAGTTCTTC.

V usage is TRBV14 and J usage is TRBJ2-7; TRBD1 aligns across 9 bases. V shed 6 bases, J shed 4 bases, and the junction held 13 bases outside the gene matches. The CDR3 runs 16 residues. Germline assignment: CDR1 SGHDN and CDR2 FVKESK. Here the CDR3 reads CASSAKQGARIYEQYF. The CDR3 DNA reads TGTGCCAGCAGTGCGAAACAGGGGGCGCGTATATACGAGCAGTACTTC.

This clone came up a few times. The J gene is TRBJ1-2, the V gene TRBV7-8; TRBD1 matches 9 bases. The CDR3 runs 14 residues. Losses at the gene ends were 5 bases for V and 4 bases for J; bases not matched to a gene: 5. Germline CDR1 and CDR2: SGHVS and FQNEAQ. The chain's CDR3 is CASSRRQGGYGYTF. The CDR3 nucleotides read TGTGCCAGCAGCCGGCGACAGGGGGGCTATGGCTACACCTTC.

The rearrangement uses TRBV6-5 and TRBJ1-2, with D possibly matching TRBD1 (6 bases). Germline V gene sequence: CDR1 MNHEY, CDR2 SVGAGI. V was trimmed by 6 bases and J by 6 bases, leaving 17 bases between them. The CDR3 covers 14 residues. CDR3 DNA: TGTGCCAGCAGCCAAAACAGGGTAACGAATGGCTACACCTTC. It specifies CASSQNRVTNGYTF.

This clone was detected once. The chain is built from TRBV5-4 and TRBJ1-3; possibly TRBD1 for D (6 bases). This CDR3 region has 15 residues. CDR1 is SGHNT, CDR2 YYREEE, per germline (reference sequence). Trimming cost V 4 bases and J 2 bases, with 13 bases left between them. CDR3 nucleotides: TGTGCCAGCAGCCCGCGTTCAGGGGCTGGAAACACCATATATTTT. It codes for CASSPRSGAGNTIYF.

The chain has TRBV7-3 and TRBJ2-1, with 9 positions matching TRBD1. Germline-derived CDR1 and CDR2 are SGHTA and FQGTGA. The CDR3 is made up of 14 amino acids. J was trimmed by 6 bases and V by 3 bases; bases with no gene match: 3. The CDR3 is CASSLDRGLNEQFF. CDR3 DNA sequence: TGTGCCAGCAGCTTGGACAGGGGTCTCAATGAGCAGTTCTTC.

The chain carries TRBV10-2 and TRBJ2-5; 7 bases match TRBD2. The CDR3 loop spans 14 amino acids. Germline lookup yields CDR1 WSHSY and CDR2 SAAADI. V dropped 3 bases and J dropped 1; count of bases not matched to a gene: 2. As DNA, the CDR3 is TGCGCCAGCAGTGATACGGGGGGCCAAGAGACCCAGTACTTC. Protein product: CASSDTGGQETQYF.

This chain uses TRBV18 with TRBJ1-5, with 8 bases matching TRBD1. The CDR3 is 14 residues long. J gave up 3 bases and V 5 bases, and 3 bases lay outside the gene matches. The germline V gene has CDR1 KGHSH and CDR2 LQKENI. The CDR3 DNA follows: TGTGCCAGCTCATCACAGGGGGACAATCAGCCCCAGCATTTT. This gives the protein CASSSQGDNQPQHF. The variable domain in full, with the rest retrieved from reference TRBV18 and TRBJ1-5, is NAGVMQNPRHLVRRRGQEARLRCSPMKGHSHVYWYRQLPEEGLKFMVYLQKENIIDESGMPKERFSAEFPKEGPSILRIQQVVRGDSAAYFCASSSQGDNQPQHFGDGTRLSIL.

The chain combines TRBV9 with TRBJ2-3, with 9 bases identical to TRBD2. Germline V gives CDR1 SGDLS, CDR2 YYNGEE. The J segment lost 2 bases and the V segment lost 4 bases, leaving 5 bases of the junction unmatched. This CDR3 has 15 residues. The CDR3 loop reads CASSPRTSATDTQYF. The CDR3 coding sequence is TGTGCCAGCAGCCCAAGGACTAGCGCCACAGATACGCAGTATTTT.

The rearrangement joins TRBV14 to TRBJ1-2; no clear D. Trimming cost V 1 base and J 8 bases, with 8 bases left between them. Germline CDR1 and CDR2: SGHDN and FVKESK. The CDR3 totals 12 residues. CDR3 bases: TGTGCCAGCAGCCAAGGTGGGGAGGGCTACACCTTC. Residues: CASSQGGEGYTF.

The chain employs TRBV9 and TRBJ2-3; D uncertain. Trimming left V 2 bases short and J 6 bases short, with 7 bases between. Germline CDR1 is SGDLS and CDR2 is YYNGEE. The CDR3 is made up of 12 amino acids. CDR3 nucleotides: TGTGCCAGCAGCGTGGCACACGATACGCAGTATTTT. As protein: CASSVAHDTQYF.

This clone was seen once. The chain is built from TRBV18 and TRBJ1-3; D call uncertain. Deletions cut 3 bases from V and 4 bases from J, with 4 bases between. In germline, CDR1 is KGHSH, CDR2 LQKENI. CDR3 size: 12 residues. CDR3 amino acids: CASSPPGNTIYF. The CDR3 region has the DNA TGTGCCAGCTCACCTCCAGGAAACACCATATATTTT.

This rearrangement joins TRBV18 to TRBJ1-4; D is unclear. Germline CDR1 reads KGHSH; CDR2 reads LQKENI. The CDR3 runs to 13 residues. V lost 4 bases to trimming and J lost 5 bases, with 8 bases between them. CDR3 protein: CASSQRVNEKLFF. DNA of the CDR3: TGTGCCAGCTCACAACGGGTGAATGAAAAACTGTTTTTT.

The CDR3 nucleotides are TGTGCCAGCAGTGAAGGGATACTTCATCAGGGGATCGCTGAAGCTTTCTTT. It translates to CASSEGILHQGIAEAFF. The chain has TRBV6-1 and TRBJ1-1, with a possible D match to TRBD1 (6 bases). This CDR3 is built from 17 residues. The V gene lost 1 base and the J gene lost 6 bases, with 21 bases spanning the gap. Germline V CDR1 and CDR2: MNHNS, SASEGT.

This chain links TRBV5-1 with TRBJ2-1, with a weak D call TRBD1 (6 bases). CDR3 length: 16 amino acids. The V and J ends lost 0 bases and 6 bases respectively, with 16 bases between them. Germline CDR1 and CDR2: SGHRS and YFSETQ. The CDR3 here is CASSLVGAGAGNEQFF. Here the CDR3 DNA reads TGCGCCAGCAGCTTGGTAGGTGCAGGGGCCGGCAATGAGCAGTTCTTC.

J is TRBJ2-7 and V is TRBV5-1; 7 bases align to TRBD2. The germline CDR1 and CDR2 sequences are SGHRS and YFSETQ. This CDR3 has 14 amino acids. The trim removed 4 bases at V and 3 bases at J, leaving 7 bases unmatched. Written as DNA, the CDR3 is TGCGCCAGCAGCCGGGGGGACGGACGCTACGAGCAGTACTTC. This translates into CASSRGDGRYEQYF.

V gene TRBV5-1 combines with J gene TRBJ2-6; 7 nucleotides agree with TRBD1. Germline values: CDR1 SGHRS, CDR2 YFSETQ. The trim removed 5 bases at V and 2 bases at J, leaving 16 bases unmatched. The CDR3 extends over 19 amino acids. The CDR3 region is CASRPPGQTSLTGANVLTF. In nucleotides, the CDR3 is TGCGCCAGCAGGCCACCGGGACAGACCTCTCTAACTGGGGCCAACGTCCTGACTTTC.

The rearrangement joins TRBV30 to TRBJ2-5; TRBD2 might be the D (6 bases). The V gene lost 5 bases and the J gene lost 4 bases, with 20 bases spanning the gap. Germline V lookup: CDR1 GTSNPN, CDR2 SVGIG (reference sequence). The CDR3 is 15 amino acids. CDR3 loop: CAWGPTLRRGETQYF. In DNA form, the CDR3 reads TGTGCCTGGGGCCCGACTCTGAGGCGGGGAGAGACCCAGTACTTC.

As DNA, the CDR3 is TGTGCCAGTAGTATTGGGGCCCGTTATGGGGGCTACGGGCAGCCCCAGCATTTT. It translates to CASSIGARYGGYGQPQHF. This chain uses TRBV19 with TRBJ1-5, with TRBD1 as a possible D gene (6 bases). V was shortened by 3 bases and J by 7 bases, with 25 bases between the two germline ends. The germline V gene encodes CDR1 LNHDA and CDR2 SQIVND (reference sequence). The length of the CDR3 is 18 residues.

The V gene is TRBV5-4, the J gene TRBJ2-7; 11 bases line up with TRBD2. Per germline, CDR1 SGHNT and CDR2 YYREEE (reference sequence). V lost 4 bases to trimming and J lost 5 bases; unmatched junction nucleotides: 5. CDR3 length: 14 residues. The CDR3 loop is CASSRVAGGDEQYF. For the CDR3, the DNA is TGTGCCAGCAGCCGAGTAGCGGGGGGGGACGAGCAGTACTTC.

Concerning this clone: This sample also contains other DNA sequences that code for the same CDR3. V usage is TRBV5-1 and J usage is TRBJ2-7, with no clear D. Germline CDR1 and CDR2: SGHRS and YFSETQ. CDR3 length: 14 amino acids. V was trimmed by 0 bases and J by 0 bases, leaving 7 bases between them. The DNA of the CDR3 is TGCGCCAGCAGCTTGGGGTCTAGCTCCTACGAGCAGTACTTC. Protein: CASSLGSSSYEQYF.

The V and J genes are TRBV6-1 and TRBJ1-2, with 9 bases that match TRBD1. The ends lost 5 bases at V and 1 base at J; junction bases unmatched: 5. The CDR3 has 15 amino acids. Germline assignment: CDR1 MNHNS and CDR2 SASEGT. CDR3 bases: TGTGCCAGCAGTCAAGACAGGGGGGGTAACTATGGCTACACCTTC. As protein: CASSQDRGGNYGYTF.

The chain links TRBV5-1 to TRBJ2-3, with TRBD1 matching 7 bases. CDR1 is SGHRS and CDR2 is YFSETQ in the germline V gene. The CDR3 has 13 residues. Germline trimming cut 2 bases from V and 5 bases from J; bases unmatched to any gene: 2. The DNA of the CDR3 is TGCGCCAGCAGCTTAAGGGGGCGAGATACGCAGTATTTT. Translated, it gives CASSLRGRDTQYF.